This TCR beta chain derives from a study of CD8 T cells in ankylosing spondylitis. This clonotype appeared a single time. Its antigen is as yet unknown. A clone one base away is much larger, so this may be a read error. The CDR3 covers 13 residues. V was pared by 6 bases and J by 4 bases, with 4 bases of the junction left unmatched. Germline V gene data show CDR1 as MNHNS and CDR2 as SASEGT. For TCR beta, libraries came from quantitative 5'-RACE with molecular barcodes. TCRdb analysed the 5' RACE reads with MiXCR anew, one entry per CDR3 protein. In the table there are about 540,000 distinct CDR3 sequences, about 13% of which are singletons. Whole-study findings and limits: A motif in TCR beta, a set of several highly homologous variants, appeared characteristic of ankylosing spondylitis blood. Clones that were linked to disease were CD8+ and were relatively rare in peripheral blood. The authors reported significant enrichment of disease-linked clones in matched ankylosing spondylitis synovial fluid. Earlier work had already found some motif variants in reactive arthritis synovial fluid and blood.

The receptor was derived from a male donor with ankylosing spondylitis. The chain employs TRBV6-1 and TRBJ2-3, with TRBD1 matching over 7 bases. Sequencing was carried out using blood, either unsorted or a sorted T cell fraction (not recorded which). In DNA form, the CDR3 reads TGTGCCAGCAGCCTAACAGGGGCAGATACGCAGTATTTT. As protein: CASSLTGADTQYF.